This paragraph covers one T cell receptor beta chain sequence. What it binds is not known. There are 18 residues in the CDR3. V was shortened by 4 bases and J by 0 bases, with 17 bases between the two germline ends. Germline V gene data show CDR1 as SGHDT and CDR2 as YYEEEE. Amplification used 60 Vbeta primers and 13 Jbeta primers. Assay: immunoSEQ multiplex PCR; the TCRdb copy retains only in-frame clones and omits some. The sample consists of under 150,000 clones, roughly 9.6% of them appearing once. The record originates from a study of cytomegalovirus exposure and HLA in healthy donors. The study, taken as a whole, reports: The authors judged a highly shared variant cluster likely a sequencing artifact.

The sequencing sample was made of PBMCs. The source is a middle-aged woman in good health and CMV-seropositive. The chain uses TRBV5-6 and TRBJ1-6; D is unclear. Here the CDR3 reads CASSDNIVGSSYNSPLHF. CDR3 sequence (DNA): TGTGCCAGCAGCGATAATATAGTGGGGAGCTCCTATAATTCACCCCTCCACTTT.